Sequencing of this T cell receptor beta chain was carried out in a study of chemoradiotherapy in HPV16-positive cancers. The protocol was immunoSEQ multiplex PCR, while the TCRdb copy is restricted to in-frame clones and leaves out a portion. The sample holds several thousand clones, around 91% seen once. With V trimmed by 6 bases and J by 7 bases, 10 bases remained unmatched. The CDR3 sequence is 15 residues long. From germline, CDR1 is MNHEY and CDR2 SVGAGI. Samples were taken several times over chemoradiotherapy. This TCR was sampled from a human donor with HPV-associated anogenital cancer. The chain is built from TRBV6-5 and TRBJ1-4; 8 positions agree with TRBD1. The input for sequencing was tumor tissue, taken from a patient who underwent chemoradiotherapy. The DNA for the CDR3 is TGTGCCAGCAGCCCCTCAGGGGGCAAGGGTGAAAAACTGTTTTTT. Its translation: CASSPSGGKGEKLFF.